This T cell receptor (beta chain) derives from a study of blood T cell repertoires in COVID-19 (dated by TCRdb to about 2020). Regarding the research as a whole: Samples from collaborators originated in the United States, Italy and Spain and spanned both the acute and convalescent phases of COVID-19. The repertoires were released in a freely available public database meant as a resource for research on the immune response to SARS-CoV-2. Where available, HLA class I and class II types were obtained from metadata supplied by the sample provider rather than from assay-based typing. Nearly every sample came with metadata listing a de-identified subject ID, COVID-19 status, age in years and sex. Samples came from the ongoing ImmuneRACE study (first 160 participants) plus 1,254 subjects from 6 global collaborators. The prospective study material was composed of cDNA or gDNA derived from T cells, B-cell-depleted T cells, or PBMCs. Deeply sampled blood TCRbeta repertoires from subjects exposed to, actively infected with, or recovered from COVID-19 were included in the dataset. The paper as a whole reports these results and caveats: How much clinical and demographic metadata was included differed by source and by participant, and the metadata was provided uncurated.

CDR1 and CDR2 were assigned from the germline V gene (reference sequence) as SEHNR and FQNEAQ. Trimming removed 1 base from V and 4 bases from J; the gene matches leave 5 bases unexplained. From the cysteine up to the phenylalanine, the CDR3 has a length of 15 residues. The only DNA kept is the CDR3, 45 bases in frame from the first base. TCRbeta CDR3 regions were amplified from genomic DNA using the immunoSEQ Assay, a bias-controlled multiplex PCR. As for the original processing: Within the assay, amplification of reference gene primers was used to estimate how many nucleated cells each sample contained. To quantify the absolute abundance of each unique TCRbeta CDR3 rearrangement, sequence reads were collapsed and filtered. For each sample, productive Simpson clonality was calculated by taking the square root of Simpson's diversity index across productive rearrangements. TCRdb took over this immuneACCESS table, retaining in-frame rearrangements with V and J assigned. Such tables are incomplete; in checked studies, under half of the missing clones stem from an unresolved V gene, and the remainder is unexplained. Clone size and the V and J calls come from that table; the DNA yielded D and trimming. This sample gives 300,000 to 450,000 clones in total; over 75% of them show up just once. The ten largest clones represent over 2% of the sample.

One collaborating source in Seattle enrolled patients during active infection and followed them longitudinally through the course of disease. The collaborating institutions used their own protocols to collect whole blood in K2EDTA tubes. Collaborator samples were shipped for TCRbeta analysis as frozen whole blood, isolated PBMCs, or DNA extracted from either sample type. In regard to this clone: Its cognate antigen has yet to be identified. Base qualities are not provided; no much larger clone lies one nucleotide away.

The sample comprised peripheral blood. The source of this sequence is a woman aged 55-70 years with COVID-19, enrolled during active disease. The chain joins TRBV7-9 to TRBJ2-3; TRBD2 lines up with 7 middle nucleotides. The CDR3 is CASSLERGRADTQYF. The DNA sequence reads TGTGCCAGCAGCTTAGAGCGGGGTCGGGCAGATACGCAGTATTTT.